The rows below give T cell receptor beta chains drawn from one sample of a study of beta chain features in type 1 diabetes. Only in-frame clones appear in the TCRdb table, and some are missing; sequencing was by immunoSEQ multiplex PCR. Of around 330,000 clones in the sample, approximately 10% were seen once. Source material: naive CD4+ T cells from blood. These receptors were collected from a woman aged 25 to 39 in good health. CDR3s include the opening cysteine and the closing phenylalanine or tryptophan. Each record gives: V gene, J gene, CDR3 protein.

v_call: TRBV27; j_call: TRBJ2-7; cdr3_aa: CASSTHGSPYEQYF
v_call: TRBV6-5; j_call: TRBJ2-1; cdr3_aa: CASSSLGLAKNNEQFF
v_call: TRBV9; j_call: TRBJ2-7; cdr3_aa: CASSIGPYPSYEQYF
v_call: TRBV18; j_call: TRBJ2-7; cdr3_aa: CASSPPGLAAEGEQYF
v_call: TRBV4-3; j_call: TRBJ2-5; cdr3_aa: CASSQDTGVETQYF
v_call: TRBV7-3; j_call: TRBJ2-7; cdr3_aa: CASSLGLAGFYEQYF
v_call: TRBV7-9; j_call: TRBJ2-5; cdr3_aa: CASSLETGVLAGEETQYF
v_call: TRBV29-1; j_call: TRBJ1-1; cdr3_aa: CSVAGQGAGQTEAFF
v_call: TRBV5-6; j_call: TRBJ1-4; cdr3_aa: CASSFRQPNEKLFF
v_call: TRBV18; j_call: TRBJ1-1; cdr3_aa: CASSPNEGNVAEAFF
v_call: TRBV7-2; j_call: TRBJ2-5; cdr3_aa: CASSLAGAGQETQYF
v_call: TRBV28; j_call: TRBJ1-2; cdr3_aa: CASSLDRGNGYTF
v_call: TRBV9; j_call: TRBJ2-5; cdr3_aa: CASSVGRLAGQETQYF
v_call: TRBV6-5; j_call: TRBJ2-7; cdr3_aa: CASSPSQSSYEQYF
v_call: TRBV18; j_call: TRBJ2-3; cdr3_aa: CASSTTSGRSTDTQYF